The TCR beta chain described here comes from a study of cytomegalovirus exposure and HLA in healthy donors. Findings of the study overall: V- and J-gene trimming of TCR beta was linked (in a later analysis) to a missense DCLRE1C variant. Among TCR beta chains of equal frequency, HLA-associated ones were more clonally expanded in a later analysis.

Trimming stripped 7 bases from V and 4 bases from J, with 14 bases between. Per the germline V gene, CDR1 is MNHNS and CDR2 is SASEGT. This CDR3 region has 15 residues. The PCR contained 60 Vbeta and 13 Jbeta primers. Sequencing was performed with immunoSEQ multiplex PCR; in TCRdb, only in-frame clones are kept and a portion is missing. The repertoire holds approximately 200,000 clones, with more than 75% as singletons. For this clone: The antigen is undetermined.

The sequenced material came from PBMCs. The clonotype originates from a human donor in good health. V and J are TRBV6-1 and TRBJ2-6; D might be TRBD2 (6 bases). Here the CDR3 reads CASTVGGTGANVLTF. The CDR3 nucleotides read TGTGCCAGCACCGTCGGGGGTACCGGGGCCAACGTCCTGACTTTC.